These 10 T cell receptor beta chains originate from one sample sequenced in a study of beta chain features in type 1 diabetes. Study-level points and caveats: People with Type 1 diabetes carried modestly yet significantly shorter TCRB CDR3s in all four CD4+ subsets.

The sequenced template was cDNA made from the entire isolated RNA. Profiled with immunoSEQ multiplex PCR; TCRdb holds only in-frame clones, not every one. The profile shows some 660,000 clones, roughly 13% of them singletons. The antigens these receptors bind are not known. Sample: naive CD4+ T cells from blood. These receptors came from a young man with type 1 diabetes.

This clone was counted a few times. The chain employs TRBV5-4 and TRBJ2-5; 9 positions match TRBD2. This CDR3 region has 15 residues. CDR1 and CDR2 (germline): SGHNT, YYREEE (reference sequence). The V and J ends lost 4 bases and 4 bases, in that order; junction bases with no gene match: 8. The CDR3 DNA reads TGTGCCAGCAGCCCCATAGCGGGGGCCTCAGAGACCCAGTACTTC. Its protein product is CASSPIAGASETQYF. The whole variable domain, remainder taken from reference TRBV5-4 and TRBJ2-5, is ETGVTQSPTHLIKTRGQQVTLRCSSQSGHNTVSWYQQALGQGPQFIFQYYREEENGRGNFPPRFSGLQFPNYSSELNVNALELDDSALYLCASSPIAGASETQYFGPGTRLLVL.

V usage is TRBV23-1 and J usage is TRBJ1-2; no clear D. TRBV23-1 is an ORF; its function is uncertain. The CDR3 covers 14 residues. V lost 3 bases, J lost 7 bases, and 15 bases lay in between. The CDR3 DNA follows: TGCGCCAGCAGTCAGTTGGACGGAACGGCTGGCTACACCTTC. It is translated as CASSQLDGTAGYTF.

J is TRBJ2-1 and V is TRBV25-1, with D tentatively TRBD2 (6 bases). In germline, CDR1 is MGHDK, CDR2 SYGVNS. The CDR3 contains 15 residues. Trimming stripped 7 bases from V and 0 bases from J, with 13 bases between. CDR3 DNA sequence: TGTGCCAGCAACTCTGCGGGAAGCTCCTACAATGAGCAGTTCTTC. Its translation is CASNSAGSSYNEQFF.

This rearrangement joins TRBV18 to TRBJ1-2; D might be TRBD1 (6 bases). The CDR3 runs 15 residues. The germline V and J ends were trimmed by 4 bases and 5 bases, with 17 bases remaining between them. Germline CDR1 is KGHSH and CDR2 is LQKENI. The CDR3 DNA reads TGTGCCAGCTCACTACGCGAGACAGGCGGATATGGCTACACCTTC. It translates to CASSLRETGGYGYTF.

The CDR3 is CASRGTGDAGRANVLTF. CDR3 in DNA: TGTGCCAGCAGAGGGACAGGGGACGCGGGGAGGGCCAACGTCCTGACTTTC. The chain links TRBV28 to TRBJ2-6, with 10 bases matching TRBD1. V trimming: 6 bases; J trimming: 5 bases; junction bases outside the gene matches: 10. Germline CDR1 and CDR2: MDHEN and SYDVKM. The CDR3 length is 17 residues.

This sequence joins TRBV6-5 and TRBJ1-2; D is undetermined. The CDR3 length is 14 residues. V lost 2 bases, J lost 3 bases, and 10 bases lay in between. Per germline, CDR1 MNHEY and CDR2 SVGAGI. The CDR3 spells CASSYHQTDYGYTF. In nucleotides, the CDR3 is TGTGCCAGCAGTTACCATCAGACGGACTATGGCTACACCTTC.

The rearrangement joins TRBV28 to TRBJ2-3; D is possibly TRBD2 (5 bases). Trimming left V 3 bases short and J 10 bases short, with 8 bases between. Germline CDR1 reads MDHEN; CDR2 reads SYDVKM. The CDR3 runs to 11 residues. Here the CDR3 reads CASSFTRAQYF. CDR3 in DNA: TGTGCCAGCAGTTTTACTAGGGCGCAGTATTTT. Full variable domain (remainder filled in from reference TRBV28 and TRBJ2-3): DVKVTQSSRYLVKRTGEKVFLECVQDMDHENMFWYRQDPGLGLRLIYFSYDVKMKEKGDIPEGYSVSREKKERFSLILESASTNQTSMYLCASSFTRAQYFGPGTRLTVL.

The CDR3 DNA reads TGTGCCAGCAGTGAATACCTCAGGGGCGTAAGTGAAGCTTTCTTT. Residues: CASSEYLRGVSEAFF. The chain has TRBV25-1 and TRBJ1-1; D is possibly TRBD1 (6 bases). This CDR3 has 15 residues. Germline values: CDR1 MGHDK, CDR2 SYGVNS. V was pared by 0 bases and J by 7 bases, with 15 bases between.

In its sample, this clone was seen a few times. V gene TRBV11-3 combines with J gene TRBJ2-3; D is unclear. Trimming left V 1 base short and J 5 bases short, with 13 bases between. The CDR3 contains 15 residues. The germline gives CDR1 SGHNT, CDR2 YENEEA. As DNA, the CDR3 is TGTGCCAGCAGCTTAGGGGGATTGAAGGAAGATACGCAGTATTTT. Protein product: CASSLGGLKEDTQYF.

The V call is TRBV4-2, the J call TRBJ1-3; TRBD1 matches 8 bases. The CDR3 consists of 16 residues. The V segment lost 1 base and the J segment 2 bases; nucleotides outside the gene matches: 4. The V gene's germline CDR1 is LGHNA and CDR2 YNFKEQ. CDR3 nucleotide sequence: TGTGCCAGCAGCCAAGTCCAGGGGGCAGCTGGAAACACCATATATTTT. The encoded protein is CASSQVQGAAGNTIYF.